This T cell receptor (beta chain) was documented in a study of blood T cell repertoires in COVID-19. Overall study context: The United States, Italy and Spain provided the acute and convalescent COVID-19 samples.

Study processing details: Amplified reference gene primers provided the basis for estimating nucleated cell counts. The table came from immunoSEQ multiplex PCR; TCRdb's copy has only in-frame clones and leaves some out. Clone size and the V and J calls come from that table; the DNA yielded D and trimming. The data show around 130,000 clones, 75% to 90% seen once. Germline V gives CDR1 GTSNPN, CDR2 SVGIG (reference sequence). V was clipped by 5 bases and J by 0 bases; unmatched bases: 13. CDR3 length equals 17 residues. Sequencing was performed on PBMCs or T cells enriched from blood (not recorded which). The TCR was taken from a woman between 45 and 60 years old who had recovered from COVID-19. This chain connects TRBV30 to TRBJ2-1; TRBD2 aligns across 7 bases. The CDR3 spells CAWAGRRTSNSYNEQFF. CDR3 coding DNA: TGTGCCTGGGCCGGGAGGAGGACATCTAACTCCTACAATGAGCAGTTCTTC.